A selection of T cell receptor beta chains follows, all from one sample in a study of control samples from healthy donors and cancer patients. Repertoires were generated with immunoSEQ multiplex PCR, while TCRdb's copy carries only in-frame clones and drops some. The table lists more than 95,000 clones, approximately 92% of them singletons. Source material: PBMCs. Source of these receptors: a man older than 75 with head and neck cancer. CDR3s include the opening cysteine and the closing phenylalanine or tryptophan. The order of the fields is V gene, J gene, clone size, D gene, CDR3 protein, CDR3 DNA. The D gene is left open where the match is weak. For some rows the clone size is stated as once, few or many, or as a class when expanded; others skip it.

TRBV6-1,TRBJ1-2,NA,NA,CASSEAPDYGYTF,TGTGCCAGCAGTGAAGCGCCGGACTATGGCTACACCTTC
TRBV5-1,TRBJ2-2,NA,TRBD1,CASIGQGLTSGELFF,TGCGCCAGCATTGGACAGGGCCTAACCTCCGGGGAGCTGTTTTTT
TRBV6-5,TRBJ2-1,NA,NA,CASSFSPTSLNEQFF,TGTGCCAGCAGTTTCTCTCCGACTAGTCTCAATGAGCAGTTCTTC
TRBV23-1,TRBJ1-1,NA,NA,CASSHRQSEGRNTEAFF,TGCGCCAGCAGTCATAGACAGAGCGAAGGGAGGAACACTGAAGCTTTCTTT
TRBV19,TRBJ1-4,once,NA,CASNRATNEKLFF,TGTGCCAGTAATCGTGCAACTAATGAAAAACTGTTTTTT
TRBV3-1/TRBV3-2,TRBJ2-5,NA,NA,CASSQDSRRGETQYF,TGTGCCAGCAGCCAAGATAGTCGGCGAGGCGAGACCCAGTACTTC
TRBV11-2,TRBJ2-1,NA,NA,CASSLQRYDGIRVEQFF,TGTGCCAGCAGCTTACAACGGTACGACGGTATAAGGGTTGAGCAGTTCTTC
TRBV4-2,TRBJ2-2,NA,TRBD2,CASSQEPGGINTGELFF,TGTGCCAGCAGCCAAGAACCGGGAGGGATTAACACCGGGGAGCTGTTTTTT
TRBV7-8,TRBJ1-2,NA,TRBD1,CASSMTGDYGYTF,TGTGCCAGCAGCATGACAGGGGACTATGGCTACACCTTC
TRBV29-1,TRBJ1-1,once,NA,CSVNPGEGWVNTEAFF,TGCAGCGTGAACCCGGGAGAAGGATGGGTGAACACTGAAGCTTTCTTT
TRBV5-1,TRBJ1-3,NA,NA,CASSHRSGENTIYF,TGCGCCAGCAGTCATCGCTCAGGAGAGAACACCATATATTTT
TRBV6-2/TRBV6-3,TRBJ2-7,NA,NA,CASSYELSSYEQYF,TGTGCCAGCAGTTACGAGCTGTCATCCTACGAGCAGTACTTC
TRBV1,TRBJ2-2,NA,NA,CTSSQGPGPNTGELFF,TGCACCAGCAGCCAAGGCCCCGGACCAAACACCGGGGAGCTGTTTTTT
TRBV10-3,TRBJ2-2,NA,NA,CAISDPALAGTGELFF,TGTGCCATCAGTGACCCGGCGCTTGCGGGCACCGGGGAGCTGTTTTTT
TRBV27,TRBJ2-5,NA,NA,CASSSPSEEETQYF,TGTGCCAGCAGTTCCCCGTCGGAAGAAGAGACCCAGTACTTC
TRBV5-1,TRBJ2-3,NA,NA,CASSLERNTDTQYF,TGCGCCAGCAGCTTGGAGCGCAACACAGATACGCAGTATTTT
TRBV2,TRBJ1-1,NA,NA,CASSEAGVTEAFF,TGTGCCAGCAGTGAAGCTGGGGTCACTGAAGCTTTCTTT
TRBV13,TRBJ2-2,NA,NA,CASSLSRQGELFF,TGTGCCAGCAGTCTGTCGAGACAAGGGGAGCTGTTTTTT
TRBV2,TRBJ1-3,NA,NA,CASSSSVGSGNTIYF,TGTGCCAGCAGTAGCTCCGTTGGCTCTGGAAACACCATATATTTT
TRBV10-2,TRBJ1-3,NA,NA,CASKGEGSSGNTIYF,TGCGCCAGCAAAGGCGAGGGAAGCTCTGGAAACACCATATATTTT
TRBV24-1,TRBJ2-2,NA,NA,CATSDPQTSGGELFF,TGTGCCACCAGTGATCCCCAGACTAGTGGTGGGGAGCTGTTTTTT
TRBV6-5,TRBJ2-7,NA,NA,CASSSTYEQYF,TGTGCCAGCAGCTCGACCTACGAGCAGTACTTC
TRBV28,TRBJ1-5,NA,NA,CASSLGGAGSSNQPQHF,TGTGCCAGCAGTTTAGGAGGGGCAGGGTCTAGCAATCAGCCCCAGCATTTT
TRBV6-1,TRBJ2-1,NA,NA,CASSEGVGTYNEQFF,TGTGCCAGCAGTGAAGGAGTAGGGACCTACAATGAGCAGTTCTTC
TRBV2,TRBJ1-1,NA,NA,CASRPRKGDTEAFF,TGTGCCAGCAGGCCCAGGAAGGGCGACACTGAAGCTTTCTTT
TRBV7-9,TRBJ2-7,NA,TRBD1,CASSYEQGRPSYEQYF,TGTGCCAGCAGCTACGAACAGGGGCGGCCTTCCTACGAGCAGTACTTC
TRBV11-2,TRBJ1-1,few,NA,CASSLTGTGTEAFF,TGTGCCAGCAGCTTAACCGGGACTGGCACTGAAGCTTTCTTT
TRBV3-1/TRBV3-2,TRBJ2-3,once,TRBD2,CASSGLAGKADTQYF,TGTGCCAGCAGCGGACTAGCGGGTAAGGCAGATACGCAGTATTTT
TRBV10-3,TRBJ1-3,NA,TRBD1,CAIKSDREGNTIYF,TGTGCCATCAAATCCGACAGGGAAGGAAACACCATATATTTT
TRBV5-6,TRBJ1-3,NA,NA,CASSSRGSSGNTIYF,TGTGCCAGCAGCTCCAGGGGCAGCTCTGGAAACACCATATATTTT
TRBV5-4,TRBJ2-3,NA,TRBD2,CASSPLAGGPGTDTQYF,TGTGCCAGCAGCCCTCTAGCGGGAGGGCCCGGCACAGATACGCAGTATTTT
TRBV5-1,TRBJ2-1,NA,TRBD1,CASSFTGGRSYNEQFF,TGCGCCAGCAGTTTTACAGGGGGCCGGTCCTACAATGAGCAGTTCTTC
TRBV18,TRBJ2-4,NA,NA,CASSPQGSKNIQYF,TGTGCCAGCTCACCTCAGGGTTCCAAAAACATTCAGTACTTC
TRBV30,TRBJ2-3,NA,TRBD2,CAWSVAGEPTDTQYF,TGTGCCTGGAGTGTGGCGGGAGAGCCCACAGATACGCAGTATTTT
TRBV19,TRBJ1-4,NA,NA,CASSMVRDTEKLFF,TGTGCCAGTAGTATGGTAAGGGACACCGAAAAACTGTTTTTT
TRBV7-9,TRBJ1-3,NA,NA,CASSLAGLSGNTIYF,TGTGCCAGCAGCTTAGCCGGGCTCTCTGGAAACACCATATATTTT
TRBV6-4,TRBJ1-2,NA,TRBD1,CASSPRTGGGYGYTF,TGTGCCAGCAGCCCCAGGACAGGGGGCGGCTATGGCTACACCTTC
TRBV5-4,TRBJ2-3,NA,NA,CASSGQVLSTDTQYF,TGTGCCAGCAGCGGGCAGGTATTAAGCACAGATACGCAGTATTTT
TRBV5-4,TRBJ2-5,few,TRBD2,CASSFRLAGEETQYF,TGTGCCAGCAGCTTCAGACTAGCGGGAGAAGAGACCCAGTACTTC
TRBV9,TRBJ2-1,NA,NA,CASSVSGLQNEQFF,TGTGCCAGCAGCGTCTCAGGGCTACAAAATGAGCAGTTCTTC
TRBV15,TRBJ2-2,NA,NA,CATSRGGGTGVGTGELFF,TGTGCCACCAGCAGAGGGGGCGGAACCGGGGTCGGCACCGGGGAGCTGTTTTTT
TRBV4-1,TRBJ1-5,NA,TRBD1,CASSQHGQGAGNQPQHF,TGCGCCAGCAGCCAGCATGGACAGGGGGCTGGCAATCAGCCCCAGCATTTT
TRBV6-2/TRBV6-3,TRBJ2-1,NA,NA,CASSYSSLSRGYNEQFF,TGTGCCAGCAGTTACTCGAGCCTGTCGAGGGGCTACAATGAGCAGTTCTTC
TRBV5-6,TRBJ1-5,NA,NA,CASSLRRRQGNQPQHF,TGTGCCAGCAGCTTGAGAAGGCGACAGGGCAATCAGCCCCAGCATTTT